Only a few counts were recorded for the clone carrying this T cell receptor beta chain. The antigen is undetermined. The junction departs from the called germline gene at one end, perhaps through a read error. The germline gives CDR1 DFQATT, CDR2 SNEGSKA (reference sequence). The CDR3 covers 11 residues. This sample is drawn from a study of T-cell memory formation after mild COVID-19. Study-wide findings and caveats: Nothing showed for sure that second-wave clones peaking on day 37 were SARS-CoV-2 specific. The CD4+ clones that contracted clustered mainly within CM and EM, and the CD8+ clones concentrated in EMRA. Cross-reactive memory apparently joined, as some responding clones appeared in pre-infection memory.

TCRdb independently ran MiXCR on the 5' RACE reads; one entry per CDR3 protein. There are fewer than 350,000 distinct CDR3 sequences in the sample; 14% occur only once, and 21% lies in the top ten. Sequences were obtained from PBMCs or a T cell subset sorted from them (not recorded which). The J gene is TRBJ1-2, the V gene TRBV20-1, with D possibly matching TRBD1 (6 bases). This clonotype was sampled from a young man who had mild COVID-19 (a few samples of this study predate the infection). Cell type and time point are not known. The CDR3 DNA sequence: TGCAGGGCTAGGGGGACCTATGGCTACACCTTC. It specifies CRARGTYGYTF.